The entry that follows covers one T cell receptor beta chain sequence. This clonotype was found many times. No cognate antigen has been identified for it. No much larger clone exists at a distance of one base, and base qualities are not known. The data were taken from a study of neurological immune-mediated disorders (dated by TCRdb to the late 2010s). Broadly, across the study: Peripheral blood TCR-beta repertoires from HTLV-I-associated myelopathy (HAM/TSP) patients, multiple sclerosis patients and healthy controls were compared by UMI-based sequencing. The cohort included about 70 subjects: about 15 with HAM/TSP, about 35 with multiple sclerosis, and approximately 20 healthy controls. The approximately 100 TCR-beta libraries included longitudinal samples, technical triplicates and paired sorted CD4+ and CD8+ T-cell subsets alongside PBMC samples. To precisely calculate how much the frequency of each individual clone varied, libraries were sequenced in technical triplicate. Study-wide findings and limitations: No identical CDR3 amino acid sequences were found to be shared among expanded clones across subjects, suggesting that TCR-beta repertoires were private in all groups. TCR clonal expansion was highest in HAM/TSP patients and lowest in MS patients, with MS patients falling below even healthy controls.

Relative to germline, V is 0 bases shorter and J is 3 bases shorter, with 7 bases between their ends. According to the germline V gene (reference sequence), CDR1 reads SGHKS and CDR2 reads YYEKEE. The CDR3 goes from the cysteine to the phenylalanine over 13 residues. CDR3 DNA is the only sequence kept; it has 39 bases, read in frame from the first base. To synthesize cDNA, template-switch 5'RACE was performed with a primer carrying a 10-nucleotide random unique molecular identifier so that each TCR transcript was tagged. Every sequencing run covered 15-18 subjects and yielded more than 160 million TCR-beta sequences. The RNeasy kit was used for extraction of total RNA. The KAPA Real-time Library Amplification kit was used to amplify TCR-beta VDJ regions with primers for the TCR constant region and the 5'RACE anchor. Sample indexes and Illumina adaptors were added in a first PCR, and a second PCR then increased library yield. The roughly 650 bp TCR product was size-selected on a 2% E-gel SizeSelection system after Ampure bead purification. Library quality was checked on a Bioanalyzer, concentration was measured with Qubit, and libraries were quantified with the Kapa Library Quantification kit before pooling. An Illumina HiSeq 2500 was used to sequence the libraries paired-end at 2 x 150 bp. To increase sequence diversity, roughly 24-32% phiX was spiked into each library pool. Regarding the original processing steps: Quality-filtered reads were processed with the UMI-based MiGEC pipeline, and over 75% of raw TCR sequences were removed by the MiGEC pipeline during error correction. VDJ genes were aligned to IMGT germline references, and each clonotype was defined by a unique CDR3 amino acid sequence together with V-J genes. Clonal expansion, Shannon diversity and CDR3 relatedness were evaluated with VDJtools (CalcPairwiseDistances, ClusterSamples), while phylogenetic trees were built in CLCbio workbench. Clones with at least 8 unique UMIs were defined as expanded, with this threshold being based on coefficient-of-variation modelling across technical triplicates. TCRdb reprocessed the public reads (quality trimming at Q25 with fastp, clone calling with MiXCR) and kept in-frame beta chains. Every CDR3 protein is listed once, alongside the most common genes and DNA of its rows. TCRdb, not the original authors, processed these V and J calls. This sample lists 25,000 or so distinct CDR3 sequences; about 13% were detected once. Together, the top ten hold 5.5% of the sample.

This specimen's time point label, per the study, means: technical triplicate 1. For the sorted-subset TCR libraries, the starting material was 850,000 to 1,000,000 sorted CD4+ or CD8+ T cells. PBMCs were separated from peripheral blood using Ficoll-Hypaque density gradient centrifugation and then cryopreserved in liquid nitrogen. The study also sequenced paired sorted CD4+ and CD8+ subsets from healthy controls, HAM/TSP patients and MS patients. Sequencing input: CD4+ T cells from blood. The origin of this receptor is a female donor with HTLV-1-associated myelopathy (HAM/TSP). The chain is assembled from TRBV5-5 and TRBJ2-7; the D gene is not confidently resolved. Read as DNA, the sequence is TGTGCCAGCAGCTTGGAACCGCGCTACGAGCAGTACTTC. This is translated as CASSLEPRYEQYF.